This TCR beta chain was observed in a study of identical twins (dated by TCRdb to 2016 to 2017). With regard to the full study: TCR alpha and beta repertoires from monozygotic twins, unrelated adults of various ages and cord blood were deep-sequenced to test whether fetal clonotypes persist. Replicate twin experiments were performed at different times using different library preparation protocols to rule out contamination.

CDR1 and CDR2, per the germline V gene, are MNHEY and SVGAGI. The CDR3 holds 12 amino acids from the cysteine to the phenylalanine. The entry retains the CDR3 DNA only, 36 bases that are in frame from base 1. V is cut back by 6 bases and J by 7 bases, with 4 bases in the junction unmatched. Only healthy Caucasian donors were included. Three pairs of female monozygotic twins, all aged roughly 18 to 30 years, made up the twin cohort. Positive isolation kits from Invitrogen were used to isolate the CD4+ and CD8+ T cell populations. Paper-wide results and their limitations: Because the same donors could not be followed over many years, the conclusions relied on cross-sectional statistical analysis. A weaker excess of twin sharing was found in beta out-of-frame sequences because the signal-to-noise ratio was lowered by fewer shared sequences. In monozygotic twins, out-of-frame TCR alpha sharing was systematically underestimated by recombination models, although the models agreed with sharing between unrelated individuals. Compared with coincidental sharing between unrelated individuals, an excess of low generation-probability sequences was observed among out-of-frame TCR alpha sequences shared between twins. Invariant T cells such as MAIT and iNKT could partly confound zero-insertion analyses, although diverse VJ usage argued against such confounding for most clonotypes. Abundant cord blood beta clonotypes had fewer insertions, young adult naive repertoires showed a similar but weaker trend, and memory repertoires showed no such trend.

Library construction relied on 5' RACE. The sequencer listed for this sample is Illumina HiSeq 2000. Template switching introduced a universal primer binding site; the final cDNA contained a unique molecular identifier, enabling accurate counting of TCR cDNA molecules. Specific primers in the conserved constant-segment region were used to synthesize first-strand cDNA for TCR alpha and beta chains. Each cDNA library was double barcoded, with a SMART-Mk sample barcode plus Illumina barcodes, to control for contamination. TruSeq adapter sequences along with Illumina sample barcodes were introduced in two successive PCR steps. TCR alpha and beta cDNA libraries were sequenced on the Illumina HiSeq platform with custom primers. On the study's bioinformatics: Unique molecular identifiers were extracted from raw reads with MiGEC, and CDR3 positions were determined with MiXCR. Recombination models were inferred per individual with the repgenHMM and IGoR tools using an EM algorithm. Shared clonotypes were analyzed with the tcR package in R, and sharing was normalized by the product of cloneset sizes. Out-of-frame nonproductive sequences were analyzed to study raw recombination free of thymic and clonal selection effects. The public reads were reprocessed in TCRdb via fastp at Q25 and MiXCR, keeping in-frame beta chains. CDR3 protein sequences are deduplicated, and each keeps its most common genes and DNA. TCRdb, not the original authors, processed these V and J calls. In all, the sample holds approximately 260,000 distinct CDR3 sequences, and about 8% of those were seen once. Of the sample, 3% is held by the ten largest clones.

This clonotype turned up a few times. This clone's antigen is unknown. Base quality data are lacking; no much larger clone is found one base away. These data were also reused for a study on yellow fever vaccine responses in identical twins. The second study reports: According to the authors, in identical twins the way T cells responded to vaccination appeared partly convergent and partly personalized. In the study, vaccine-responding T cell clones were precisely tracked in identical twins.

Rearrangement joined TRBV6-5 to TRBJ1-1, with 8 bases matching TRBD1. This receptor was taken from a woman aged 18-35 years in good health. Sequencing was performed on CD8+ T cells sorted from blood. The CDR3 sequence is CASRGTGGEAFF. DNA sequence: TGTGCCAGCAGGGGAACAGGGGGTGAAGCTTTCTTT.